Below are 20 T cell receptor beta chains sequenced from a single sample in a study of tumor-infiltrating lymphocytes in primary liver carcinoma. Starting material of about 0.45 ug total RNA yielded TCR beta cDNA via a constant-region primer. Employing slightly modified ARM-PCR, three nested multiplex PCR rounds were run, and these gave rise to the TCR beta libraries. Forward primers for TRBV1-TRBV30 and a C-beta reverse primer served the first two PCR rounds, at about 10 cycles each. TCRdb called the multiplex PCR reads again in MiXCR, with one record for every CDR3 protein. The top ten hold about 6.1% of the sample, which has 300,000 to 400,000 distinct CDR3 sequences, about 61% seen once. Germline DNA was extracted alongside blood RNA, which was obtained from unsorted whole blood. Sequenced: peripheral blood. These TCRs come from a man aged 35 to 55 with primary liver carcinoma and hepatitis B virus infection.

Concerning this clonotype itself: A much larger clone lies one base from this, so it may be a read error. This chain connects TRBV6-5 to TRBJ2-1; tentatively, D is TRBD2 (5 bases). Germline V gene data show CDR1 as MNHEY and CDR2 as SVGAGI. This CDR3 has 12 residues. This CDR3 reads CVSRGHGHEQFF. CDR3 sequence (DNA): TGTGTCAGCAGAGGGCATGGCCATGAGCAGTTCTTC.

With respect to this clonotype: A much larger clone is a single base away; this may be a read error. The rearrangement joins TRBV4-1 to TRBJ1-2; weak D call: TRBD1 (5 bases). The CDR3 length is 16 residues. V lost 1 base and J lost 0, with 12 bases in between. Germline-derived CDR1 and CDR2 are MGHRA and YSYEKL. CDR3 bases: TGCGCCAGCAGCCAAGTTAACAGGCCTTCTAACTATGGCTACACCTTC. It is translated as CASSQVNRPSNYGYTF.

The J gene is TRBJ2-3, the V gene TRBV4-1; possible D gene TRBD1, 6 bases. The CDR3 extends over 15 amino acids. Germline values: CDR1 MGHRA, CDR2 YSYEKL. V was trimmed by 6 bases and J by 1 base, leaving 14 bases between them. CDR3 in DNA: TGCGCCAGCAGTCGACAAAAGGGGGGCACAGATACGCAGTATTTT. This gives the protein CASSRQKGGTDTQYF.

Concerning this clonotype: This may be a read error: a much more frequent sequence differs by one nucleotide. The chain is built from TRBV6-6 and TRBJ1-1; no reliable D call. The V end lost 10 bases, the J end lost 2 bases, and 8 bases lay between the germline ends. The CDR3 runs 11 residues. The germline V gene has CDR1 MNHNY and CDR2 SVGAGI (reference sequence). The CDR3 sequence is CANSPNTEAFF. In DNA form, the CDR3 reads TGTGCCAACAGCCCTAACACTGAAGCTTTCTTT.

The chain has TRBV28 and TRBJ1-2; D is perhaps TRBD1 (5 bases). CDR3 length: 13 amino acids. Deletions cut 5 bases from V and 7 bases from J, with 14 bases between. Germline V gene lookup returns CDR1 MDHEN and CDR2 SYDVKM. The CDR3 DNA follows: TGTGCCAGCAGTCCGGGGCGGCGTATTGGCTACACCTTC. Encoded protein: CASSPGRRIGYTF.

On this clonotype: This may arise from a read error, as a much more abundant clone is one base away. This rearrangement joins TRBV10-3 to TRBJ1-1, with TRBD1 matching over 9 bases. Germline V gene sequence: CDR1 ENHRY, CDR2 SYGVKD. The CDR3 sequence is 14 residues long. Written as DNA, the CDR3 is TGTGCCATCAGTTGGACAGGGGTGGGAACTGAAGCTCTCTTT. This encodes CAISWTGVGTEALF.

Many counts were recorded for this clonotype. The chain joins TRBV12-3 or TRBV12-4 to TRBJ1-1, with 8 bases identical to TRBD1. CDR3 length: 13 amino acids. V shed 7 bases and J 4 bases; nucleotides not matched to a gene: 5. The chain's CDR3 is CASTTGQATEAFF. The CDR3 DNA follows: TGTGCCAGCACGACGGGACAGGCCACTGAAGCTTTCTTT.

This clonotype was counted between two and nine times. This chain joins TRBV6-1 and TRBJ1-4, with unresolved D. Trimming removed 6 bases at V and 4 bases at J, with 18 bases between. The CDR3 is made up of 16 amino acids. Germline lookup yields CDR1 MNHNS and CDR2 SASEGT. In nucleotides, the CDR3 is TGTGCCAGCAGCCGAATCCCTTTAACCATTAATGAAAAACTGTTTTTT. Protein sequence: CASSRIPLTINEKLFF.

The chain is built from TRBV11-2 and TRBJ2-1, with 9 bases lining up with TRBD2. Germline V gives CDR1 SGHAT, CDR2 FQNNGV. This CDR3 is 15 amino acids long. CDR3 residues: CVGSLEVASGKEQFF. The CDR3 DNA is TGTGTCGGCAGCTTAGAAGTAGCTAGCGGGAAAGAGCAGTTCTTC.

The chain uses TRBV7-8 and TRBJ2-7; TRBD2 aligns across 8 bases. This CDR3 region has 15 residues. The trim removed 5 bases at V and 0 bases at J, leaving 6 bases unmatched. Germline CDR1 and CDR2: SGHVS and FQNEAQ. The DNA for the CDR3 is TGTGCCAGCAGCCCAGGACTAGCCAGCTCCTACGAGCAGTACTTC. Translation: CASSPGLASSYEQYF.

On this clonotype itself: A much bigger clone sits one base away, suggesting this may be a read error. V and J are TRBV4-1 and TRBJ2-7, with D hard to call. The CDR3 has 16 residues. Germline assignment: CDR1 MGHRA and CDR2 YSYEKL. With 0 bases removed from V and 7 bases from J, the gap between germline ends came to 19 bases. CDR3 DNA sequence: TGCGCCAGCAGCCAAGATCGGAATAGCCTACCAAGGGAGCAGTACTTC. It codes for CASSQDRNSLPREQYF.

This clonotype came up a few times. Sequence at one end of the junction differs from germline and may be a read error. The CDR3 loop is CVSSLAVLAGAGEQFF. In DNA, the CDR3 is TGTGTCAGCAGCTTAGCGGTCCTAGCGGGAGCGGGTGAGCAGTTCTTC. V usage is TRBV7-2 and J usage is TRBJ2-1, with 10 bases matching TRBD2. The CDR3 has 16 amino acids. CDR1 and CDR2 from the germline V gene are SGHTA and FQGNSA.

This clonotype was seen repeatedly, ten times or more. This chain links TRBV29-1 with TRBJ2-5, with 7 bases identical to TRBD2. Germline assignment: CDR1 SQVTM and CDR2 ANQGSEA. V trimming: 4 bases; J trimming: 6 bases; junction bases outside the gene matches: 11. CDR3 length: 14 amino acids. CDR3 nucleotide sequence: TGCAGCGTTGCAGCCGGCGGGAGTTCCCAGACCCAGTACTTC. Translation: CSVAAGGSSQTQYF.

As regards this clonotype: This could be a read error, since a much larger clone is one nucleotide away. The chain recombines TRBV6-2 or TRBV6-3 with TRBJ2-3, with D unclear. With 6 bases removed from V and 6 bases from J, the gap between germline ends came to 13 bases. The CDR3 contains 13 residues. CDR1 MNHEY and CDR2 SVGEGT come from the germline V gene. CDR3 nucleotides: TGTGCCAGCAGACGCGATGGCCCCGATACGCAGTATTTT. Its protein product is CASRRDGPDTQYF.

On this clonotype itself: This sequence may be a read error, since a much larger clone differs from it by one base. Here the CDR3 omits its conserved ending phenylalanine or tryptophan, so a read error is the likely source. The J gene is TRBJ2-3, the V gene TRBV6-6; TRBD1 matches at 9 bases. CDR1 and CDR2 (germline): MNHNY, SVGAGI (reference sequence). The CDR3 is 16 residues long. Trimming took 3 bases from V and 3 from J; bases not matched to a gene: 7. CDR3: CASSYLGTGITDTQYI. CDR3 bases: TGTGCCAGCAGTTATCTCGGGACAGGGATAACAGATACGCAGTATATT.

Notes on this clonotype: Compared with germline, one end of the junction differs, possibly owing to a read error. This chain connects TRBV11-2 to TRBJ2-3; 9 bases are a match to TRBD2. Germline CDR1 is SGHAT and CDR2 is FQNNGV. The CDR3 has 14 amino acids. The CDR3 sequence: CASNLGLAKDTLYF. In nucleotides, the CDR3 is TGTGCCAGCAACTTAGGACTAGCGAAAGATACGCTGTATTTT.

For this clonotype: At one of its ends the junction is not consistent with the germline gene, which may arise from a read error. The chain combines TRBV29-1 with TRBJ1-4; unclear D gene. In germline, CDR1 is SQVTM, CDR2 ANQGSEA. The CDR3 has 11 residues. CDR3: CNVVSNEKLLF. CDR3 nucleotide sequence: TGCAACGTTGTATCAAATGAAAAACTGCTTTTT.

Of note for this clonotype: This may be a read error: a much more frequent sequence differs by one nucleotide. V is TRBV29-1 and J is TRBJ1-4, with D unresolved. Germline values: CDR1 SQVTM, CDR2 ANQGSEA. Trimming stripped 5 bases from V and 6 bases from J, with 10 bases between. The length of the CDR3 is 12 residues. The CDR3 DNA is TGCAGCGTTCCGGGTTCGCATGAAAAACTGTTTTTT. This translates into CSVPGSHEKLFF.

Remarks on this clonotype: One end of the junction is discordant with germline, which a read error may explain. V gene TRBV11-3 combines with J gene TRBJ2-1; TRBD1 agrees at 10 bases. The length of the CDR3 is 16 residues. CDR1 SGHNT and CDR2 YENEEA come from the germline V gene. CDR3 loop: CASSLNIGTGVNDQFF. CDR3 nucleotide sequence: TGTGCCAGCAGCCTAAATATAGGGACAGGGGTCAATGATCAGTTCTTC.

Notes on this clonotype: A much larger clone differs by one base, so this may be a read error. The chain carries TRBV4-1 and TRBJ2-2; D assignment may be TRBD1 or TRBD2 (5 bases each). Germline V lookup: CDR1 MGHRA, CDR2 YSYEKL. This CDR3 is built from 16 residues. As DNA, the CDR3 is TGCGCCAGAAGCCAGGCCGGGACGGGGAACACCGGGGAGCTGTTTTTT. It specifies CARSQAGTGNTGELFF.